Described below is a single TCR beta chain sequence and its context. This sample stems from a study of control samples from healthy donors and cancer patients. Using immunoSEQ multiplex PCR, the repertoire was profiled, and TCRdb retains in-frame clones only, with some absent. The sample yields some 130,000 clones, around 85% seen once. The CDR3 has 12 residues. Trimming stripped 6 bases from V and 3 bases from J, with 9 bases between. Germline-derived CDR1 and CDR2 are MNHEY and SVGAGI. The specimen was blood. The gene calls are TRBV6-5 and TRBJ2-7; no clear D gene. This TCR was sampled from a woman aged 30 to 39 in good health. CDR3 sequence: CASRTVNYEQYF. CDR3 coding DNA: TGTGCCAGCAGGACCGTGAACTACGAGCAGTACTTC.